This T cell receptor beta chain originates from a study of blood T cell repertoires in COVID-19. The wider study: Whether acute or convalescent, the COVID-19 samples came from the United States, Italy and Spain. The cDNA or gDNA used as material had been derived from T cells, B-cell-depleted T cells, or PBMCs.

Trimming pared 4 bases from V and 6 bases from J, leaving 18 bases between. The CDR3 loop spans 15 amino acids. Germline V gene lookup returns CDR1 ENHRY and CDR2 SYGVKD. Under the authors' procedure: Using reference gene primer amplification, nucleated cell counts were estimated. Assay: immunoSEQ multiplex PCR; the TCRdb copy retains only in-frame clones and omits some. The D gene and trimming were derived from the DNA, and the V and J assignments and clone size from that table. The repertoire includes about 35,000 clones, roughly 82% of them detected once, and approximately 40% sits in the top ten.

The chain uses TRBV10-3 and TRBJ1-2, with D tentatively TRBD1 (5 bases). This TCR came from a man at least 80 years old with active or convalescent COVID-19. The sample taken for sequencing was peripheral blood. The CDR3 coding sequence is TGTGCCATCAGTGGGGGGTTGACGGGGGTTGATGGCTACACCTTC. Translation gives CAISGGLTGVDGYTF.